This T cell receptor beta chain originates from a study of T cell responses to AZD1222 COVID-19 vaccine. Whole-study results and caveats: The sample set comprised mostly white British donors with more females, and clonal diversity was possibly underestimated. Of the AZD1222 recipients, only six or seven were seropositive at baseline. Dominant at 160-218 and 743-854, vaccine-associated CD4 TCRs also spanned spike.

About this clone itself: Its cognate antigen is unknown.

This CDR3 region has 15 residues. Germline V gene data show CDR1 as SEHNR and CDR2 as FQNEAQ (reference sequence). The V gene lost 5 bases and the J gene lost 0 bases, with 12 bases spanning the gap. The method was immunoSEQ multiplex PCR; TCRdb's version includes in-frame clones alone and lacks a portion of them. The sample shows about 120,000 clones, 91% of them seen only once. V usage is TRBV7-9 and J usage is TRBJ2-3; D gene ambiguous. The source material was peripheral blood, sampled on day 0 of AZD1222 vaccination. The source of this sequence is an adult in good health. CDR3 DNA: TGTGCCAGCAGCACCCCCTTGGTTAGCACAGATACGCAGTATTTT. Translating it yields CASSTPLVSTDTQYF.